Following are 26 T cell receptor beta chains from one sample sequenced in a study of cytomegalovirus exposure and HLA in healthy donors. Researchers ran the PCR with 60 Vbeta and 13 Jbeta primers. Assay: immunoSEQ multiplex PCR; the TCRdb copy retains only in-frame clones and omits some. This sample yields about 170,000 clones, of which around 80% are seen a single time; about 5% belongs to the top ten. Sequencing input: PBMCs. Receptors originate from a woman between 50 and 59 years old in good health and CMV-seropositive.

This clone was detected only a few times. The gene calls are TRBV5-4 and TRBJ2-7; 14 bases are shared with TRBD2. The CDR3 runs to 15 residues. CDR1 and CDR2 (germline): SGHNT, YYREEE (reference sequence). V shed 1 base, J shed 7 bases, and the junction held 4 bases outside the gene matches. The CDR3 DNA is TGTGCCAGCAGCTTGCCGGGACTAGCGGGAGAAGAGCAGTACTTC. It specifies CASSLPGLAGEEQYF.

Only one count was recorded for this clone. The chain's CDR3 is CAWSVSWEGRPSAFTIYF. The CDR3 DNA sequence: TGTGCCTGGAGTGTATCATGGGAAGGGAGGCCCTCCGCCTTCACCATATATTTT. The chain couples TRBV30 to TRBJ1-3, with D uncertain. Germline-derived CDR1 and CDR2 are GTSNPN and SVGIG (reference sequence). This CDR3 spans 18 amino acids. Trimming stripped 0 bases from V and 9 bases from J, with 27 bases between.

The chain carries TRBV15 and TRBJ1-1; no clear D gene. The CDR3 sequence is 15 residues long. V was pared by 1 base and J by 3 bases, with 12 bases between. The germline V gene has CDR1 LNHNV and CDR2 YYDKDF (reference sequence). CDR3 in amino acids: CATSRGRVGHTEAFF. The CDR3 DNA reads TGTGCCACCAGCAGAGGGAGGGTTGGGCACACTGAAGCTTTCTTT. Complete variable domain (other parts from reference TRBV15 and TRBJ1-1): DAMVIQNPRYQVTQFGKPVTLSCSQTLNHNVMYWYQQKSSQAPKLLFHYYDKDFNNEADTPDNFQSRRPNTSFCFLDIRSPGLGDTAMYLCATSRGRVGHTEAFFGQGTRLTVV.

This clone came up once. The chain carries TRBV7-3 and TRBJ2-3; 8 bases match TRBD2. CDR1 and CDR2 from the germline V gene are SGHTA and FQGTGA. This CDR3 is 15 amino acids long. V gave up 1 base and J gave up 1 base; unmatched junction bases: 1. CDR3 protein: CASSLNGGGTDTQYF. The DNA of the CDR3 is TGTGCCAGCAGCTTAAACGGGGGGGGCACAGATACGCAGTATTTT.

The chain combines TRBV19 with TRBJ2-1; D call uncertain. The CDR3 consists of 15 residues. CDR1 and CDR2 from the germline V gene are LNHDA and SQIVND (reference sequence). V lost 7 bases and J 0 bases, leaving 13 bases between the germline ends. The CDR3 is CASTPDWSSYNEQFF. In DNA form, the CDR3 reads TGTGCCAGTACCCCCGACTGGAGCTCCTACAATGAGCAGTTCTTC.

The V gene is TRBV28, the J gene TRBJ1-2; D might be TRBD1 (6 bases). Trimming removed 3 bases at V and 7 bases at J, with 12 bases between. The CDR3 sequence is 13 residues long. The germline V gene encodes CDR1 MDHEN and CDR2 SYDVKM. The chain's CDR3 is CASSFGGRGGYTF. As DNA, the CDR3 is TGTGCCAGCAGTTTCGGGGGGCGCGGTGGCTACACCTTC.

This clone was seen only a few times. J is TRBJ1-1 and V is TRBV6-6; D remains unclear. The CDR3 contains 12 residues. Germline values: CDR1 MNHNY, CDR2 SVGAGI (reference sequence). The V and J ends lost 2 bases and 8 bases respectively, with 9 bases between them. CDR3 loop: CASSYDGGEAFF. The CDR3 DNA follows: TGTGCCAGCAGTTACGATGGAGGGGAAGCTTTCTTT.

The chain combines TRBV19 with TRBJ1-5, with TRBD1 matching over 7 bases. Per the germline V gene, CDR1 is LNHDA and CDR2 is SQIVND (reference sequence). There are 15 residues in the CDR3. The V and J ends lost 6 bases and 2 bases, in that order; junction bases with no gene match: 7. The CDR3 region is CASREDRARNQPQHF. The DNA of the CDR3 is TGTGCCAGTAGGGAAGACAGGGCCCGCAATCAGCCCCAGCATTTT.

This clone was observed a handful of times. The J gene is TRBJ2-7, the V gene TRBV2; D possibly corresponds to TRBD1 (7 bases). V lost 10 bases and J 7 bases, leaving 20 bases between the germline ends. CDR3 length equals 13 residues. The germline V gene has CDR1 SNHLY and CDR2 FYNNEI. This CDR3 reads CATGGLPWGEQYF. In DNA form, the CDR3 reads TGTGCCACAGGGGGGCTCCCCTGGGGGGAGCAGTACTTC.

CDR3 loop: CASSLSGGRYNEQFF. The CDR3 DNA reads as TGTGCCAGCAGCTTATCGGGGGGACGTTACAATGAGCAGTTCTTC. V usage is TRBV11-2 and J usage is TRBJ2-1; 7 bases align to TRBD2. The V gene end was trimmed by 2 bases and the J gene end by 4 bases; junction bases not matched to a gene: 5. This CDR3 region has 15 residues. Looked up from germline, CDR1 is SGHAT and CDR2 is FQNNGV. Full variable domain (missing parts from reference TRBV11-2 and TRBJ2-1): EAGVAQSPRYKIIEKRQSVAFWCNPISGHATLYWYQQILGQGPKLLIQFQNNGVVDDSQLPKDRFSAERLKGVDSTLKIQPAKLEDSAVYLCASSLSGGRYNEQFFGPGTRLTVL.

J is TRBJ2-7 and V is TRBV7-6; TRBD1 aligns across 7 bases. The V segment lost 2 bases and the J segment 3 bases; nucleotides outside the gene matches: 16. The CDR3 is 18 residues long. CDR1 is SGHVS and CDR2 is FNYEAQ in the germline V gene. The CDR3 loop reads CASSLTLPLGQIFYEQYF. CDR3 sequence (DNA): TGTGCCAGCAGCTTAACCCTCCCCCTGGGACAGATCTTCTACGAGCAGTACTTC.

DNA of the CDR3: TGCGCCAGCAGCGCCGTACCCCTAGCGGGGGGGCTAAATGAGCAGTTCTTC. This gives the protein CASSAVPLAGGLNEQFF. The gene calls are TRBV10-1 and TRBJ2-1; 12 bases map to TRBD2. Trimming cost V 6 bases and J 7 bases; bases outside gene matches: 13. Germline assignment: CDR1 WNHNN and CDR2 SYGVQD (reference sequence). The length of the CDR3 is 17 residues.

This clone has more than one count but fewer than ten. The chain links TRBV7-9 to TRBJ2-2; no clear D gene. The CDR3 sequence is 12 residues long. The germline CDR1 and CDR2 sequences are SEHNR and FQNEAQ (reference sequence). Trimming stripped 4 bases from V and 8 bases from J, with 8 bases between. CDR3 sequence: CASSYREGELFF. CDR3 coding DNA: TGTGCCAGCAGCTACCGCGAGGGGGAGCTGTTTTTT.

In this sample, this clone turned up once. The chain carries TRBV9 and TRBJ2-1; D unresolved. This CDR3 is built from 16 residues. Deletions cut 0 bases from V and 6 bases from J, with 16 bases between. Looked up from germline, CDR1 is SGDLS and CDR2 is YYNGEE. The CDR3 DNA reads TGTGCCAGCAGCGTAGGAGGCCCTTTGGTCACCAATGAGCAGTTCTTC. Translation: CASSVGGPLVTNEQFF.

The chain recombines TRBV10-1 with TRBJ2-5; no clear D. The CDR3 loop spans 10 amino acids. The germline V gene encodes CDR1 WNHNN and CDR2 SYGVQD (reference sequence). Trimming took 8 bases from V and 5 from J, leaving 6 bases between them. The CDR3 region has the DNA TGCGCCAGCCTAACGGAGACCCAGTACTTC. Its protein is CASLTETQYF.

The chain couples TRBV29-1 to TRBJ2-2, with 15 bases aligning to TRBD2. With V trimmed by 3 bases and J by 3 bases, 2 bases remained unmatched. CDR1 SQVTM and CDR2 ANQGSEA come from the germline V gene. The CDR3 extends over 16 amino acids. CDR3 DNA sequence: TGCAGCGTTGAGGGACTAGCGGGAGGTTACACCGGGGAGCTGTTTTTT. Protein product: CSVEGLAGGYTGELFF.

The CDR3 protein is CASSRVAGSGKNIQYF. DNA for the CDR3: TGTGCCAGTAGTAGGGTAGCGGGATCCGGCAAAAACATTCAGTACTTC. The rearrangement uses TRBV19 and TRBJ2-4, with 8 bases that match TRBD2. The CDR3 runs 16 residues. CDR1 and CDR2 from the germline V gene are LNHDA and SQIVND (reference sequence). J gave up 3 bases and V 4 bases, and 8 bases lay outside the gene matches. The full variable domain, completed using reference TRBV19 and TRBJ2-4, is DGGITQSPKYLFRKEGQNVTLSCEQNLNHDAMYWYRQDPGQGLRLIYYSQIVNDFQKGDIAEGYSVSREKKESFPLTVTSAQKNPTAFYLCASSRVAGSGKNIQYFGAGTRLSVL.

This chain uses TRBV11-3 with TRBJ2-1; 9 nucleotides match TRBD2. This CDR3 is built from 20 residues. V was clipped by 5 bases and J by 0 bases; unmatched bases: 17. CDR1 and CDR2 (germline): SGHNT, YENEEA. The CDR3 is CASSPLESIAGVSSYNEQFF. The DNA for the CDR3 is TGTGCCAGCAGCCCTCTAGAGAGTATAGCGGGGGTGAGCTCCTACAATGAGCAGTTCTTC.

CDR3 residues: CASSWGQWFGGQFVLAGNTIYF. The CDR3 DNA follows: TGTGCCAGCAGCTGGGGACAGTGGTTCGGGGGCCAGTTTGTATTAGCTGGAAACACCATATATTTT. This chain joins TRBV27 and TRBJ1-3; 7 nucleotides match TRBD1. CDR3 length: 22 amino acids. The germline gives CDR1 MNHEY, CDR2 SMNVEV (reference sequence). Germline trimming cut 6 bases from V and 2 bases from J; bases unmatched to any gene: 28.

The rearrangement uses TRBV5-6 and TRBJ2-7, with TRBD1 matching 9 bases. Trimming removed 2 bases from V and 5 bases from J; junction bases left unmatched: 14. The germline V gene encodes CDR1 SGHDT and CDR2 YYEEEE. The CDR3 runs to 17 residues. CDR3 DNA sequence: TGTGCCAGCAGCTTTGGGTTTTTTGGGACAGGGTTCCACGAGCAGTACTTC. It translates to CASSFGFFGTGFHEQYF.

The CDR3 sequence is CASSVGTGEVHF. CDR3 bases: TGTGCCAGCAGCGTTGGGACAGGGGAGGTCCACTTT. J is TRBJ1-6 and V is TRBV9, with 10 nucleotides matching TRBD1. V shed 2 bases and J 17 bases; nucleotides not matched to a gene: 4. Germline loops: CDR1 SGDLS, CDR2 YYNGEE. This CDR3 is built from 12 residues.

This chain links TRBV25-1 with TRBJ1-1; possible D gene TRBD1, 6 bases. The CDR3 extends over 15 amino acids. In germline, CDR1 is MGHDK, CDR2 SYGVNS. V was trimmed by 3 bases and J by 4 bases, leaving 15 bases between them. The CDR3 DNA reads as TGTGCCAGCAGTGATCCGGGACACTTAGCCACTGAAGCTTTCTTT. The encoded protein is CASSDPGHLATEAFF.

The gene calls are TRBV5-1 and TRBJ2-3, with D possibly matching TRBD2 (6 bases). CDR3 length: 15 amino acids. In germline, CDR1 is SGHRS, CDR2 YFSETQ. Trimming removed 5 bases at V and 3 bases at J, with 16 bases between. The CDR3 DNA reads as TGCGCCAGCAGTTCCCGTAGTGGGAGGACAGATACGCAGTATTTT. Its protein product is CASSSRSGRTDTQYF.

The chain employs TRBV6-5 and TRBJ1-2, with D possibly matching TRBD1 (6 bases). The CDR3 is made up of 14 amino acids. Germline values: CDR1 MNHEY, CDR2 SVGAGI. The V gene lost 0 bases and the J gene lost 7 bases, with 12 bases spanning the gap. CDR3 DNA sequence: TGTGCCAGCAGTTACTCAATCCAGGGGTCTGGCTACACCTTC. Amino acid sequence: CASSYSIQGSGYTF.

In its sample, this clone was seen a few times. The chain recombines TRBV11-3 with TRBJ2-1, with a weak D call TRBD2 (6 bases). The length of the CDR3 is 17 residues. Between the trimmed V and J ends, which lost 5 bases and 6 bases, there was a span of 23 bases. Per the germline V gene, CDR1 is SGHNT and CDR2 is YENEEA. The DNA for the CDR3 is TGTGCCAGCAGCGCGCGTTTGGGGCTAGCGATCCCCAATGAGCAGTTCTTC. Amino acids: CASSARLGLAIPNEQFF. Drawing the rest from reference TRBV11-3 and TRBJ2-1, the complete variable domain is EAGVVQSPRYKIIEKKQPVAFWCNPISGHNTLYWYLQNLGQGPELLIRYENEEAVDDSQLPKDRFSAERLKGVDSTLKIQPAELGDSAVYLCASSARLGLAIPNEQFFGPGTRLTVL.

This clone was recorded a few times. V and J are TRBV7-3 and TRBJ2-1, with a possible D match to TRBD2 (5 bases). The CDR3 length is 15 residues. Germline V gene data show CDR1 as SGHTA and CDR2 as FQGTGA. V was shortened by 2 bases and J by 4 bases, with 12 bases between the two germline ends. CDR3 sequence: CASSLLGTGYNEQFF. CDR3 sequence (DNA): TGTGCCAGCAGCTTACTCGGCACGGGATACAATGAGCAGTTCTTC.